The rows below give T cell receptor beta chains drawn from one sample of a study of CXCR3-negative and CXCR3-positive naive CD8 T cells. TCRdb reprocessed the 5' RACE reads, keeping one entry per CDR3 protein, no DNA. The sample spans some 7,000 distinct CDR3 sequences; the ten largest clones claim under 2.5%. The specimen was naive CXCR3+ CD8+ T cells from blood. The receptors come from a human donor in good health. Some clones in this sample may be carry-over from other donors' samples. The CDR3 runs from the conserved cysteine through the conserved F or W. Part of the rows lack a size; the others show once, few, many or a class for expanded clones.

CDR3aa	len	abundance	j_gene	v_gene
CASSGWNTGELFF	13	NA	TRBJ2-2	TRBV7-2
CATSDLRGDRAKNIQYF	17	NA	TRBJ2-4	TRBV24-1
CASSEGGFVDIEAFF	15	NA	TRBJ1-1	TRBV6-1
CSAGDLAYEQYF	12	NA	TRBJ2-7	TRBV20-1
CASSQAMGETQYF	13	NA	TRBJ2-5	TRBV14
CASSARQDSFYGYTF	15	NA	TRBJ1-2	TRBV27
CASTPGGEQFF	11	medium-sized	TRBJ2-1	TRBV6-2/TRBV6-3
CASRKGIPISGANVLTF	17	NA	TRBJ2-6	TRBV6-5
CASSQVVADQGNEQFF	16	NA	TRBJ2-1	TRBV4-1
CASKGVSYNEQFF	13	NA	TRBJ2-1	TRBV10-2
CAISEIGTGGPDTQYF	16	NA	TRBJ2-3	TRBV10-3
CASSQDGPAGTQFF	14	medium-sized	TRBJ2-1	TRBV4-3
CSVEDQGSAFYNEQFF	16	medium-sized	TRBJ2-1	TRBV29-1
CSVGTESYEQYF	12	NA	TRBJ2-7	TRBV29-1
CASSQEGTGTYEQYF	15	medium-sized	TRBJ2-7	TRBV4-1
CSASEGPGRETQYF	14	medium-sized	TRBJ2-5	TRBV20-1
CASSPPWGKTYEQYF	15	medium-sized	TRBJ2-7	TRBV18
CSAGKGSYNEQFF	13	medium-sized	TRBJ2-1	TRBV29-1
CSARDLVLAGVTDTQYF	17	medium-sized	TRBJ2-3	TRBV20-1
CASSPTGGTQPQHF	14	medium-sized	TRBJ1-5	TRBV12-3/TRBV12-4
CASSSSYKRDKAISGANVLTF	21	NA	TRBJ2-6	TRBV7-9
CASSLNYEQYF	11	NA	TRBJ2-7	TRBV28
CAISERRGADTQYF	14	NA	TRBJ2-3	TRBV10-3
CASRLARKTSGKRQYF	16	NA	TRBJ2-5	TRBV12-2
CASSYSGLAEDPSYNEQFF	19	medium-sized	TRBJ2-1	TRBV6-2/TRBV6-3
CSVVSSGIPTDTQYF	15	NA	TRBJ2-3	TRBV29-1
CASSQEQGGYQPQHF	15	NA	TRBJ1-5	TRBV4-1